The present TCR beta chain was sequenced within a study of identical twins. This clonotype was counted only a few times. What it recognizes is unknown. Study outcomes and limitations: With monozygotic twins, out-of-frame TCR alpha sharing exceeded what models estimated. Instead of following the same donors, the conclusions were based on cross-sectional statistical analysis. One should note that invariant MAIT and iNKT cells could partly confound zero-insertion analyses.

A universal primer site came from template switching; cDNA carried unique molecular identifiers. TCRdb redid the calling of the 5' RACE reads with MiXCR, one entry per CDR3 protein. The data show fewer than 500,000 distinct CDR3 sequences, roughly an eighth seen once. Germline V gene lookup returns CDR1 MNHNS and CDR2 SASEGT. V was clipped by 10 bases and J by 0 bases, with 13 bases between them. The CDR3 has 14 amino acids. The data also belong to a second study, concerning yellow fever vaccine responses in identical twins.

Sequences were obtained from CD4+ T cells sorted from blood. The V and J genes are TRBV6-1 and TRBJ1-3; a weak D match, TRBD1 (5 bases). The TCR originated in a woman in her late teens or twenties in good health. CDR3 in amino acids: CATSRAISGNTIYF. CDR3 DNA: TGTGCCACCTCCAGGGCGATCTCTGGAAACACCATATATTTT.